The 2 T cell receptor beta chains reported below all come from one sample, sequenced in a study of blood T cell repertoires in COVID-19. Sequencing was performed with immunoSEQ multiplex PCR; in TCRdb, only in-frame clones are kept and a portion is missing. This table has roughly 210,000 clones, about nine tenths appearing once. Material for sequencing was PBMCs or T cells enriched from blood (not recorded which). The receptors here all came from a man aged 30 to 45 in a cohort exposed to, infected with or recovered from COVID-19 (not recorded which).

V usage is TRBV28 and J usage is TRBJ1-1; D is unresolved. The CDR3 length is 15 residues. Trimming took off 3 bases at V and 1 base at J, with 12 bases between the two ends. Germline lookup yields CDR1 MDHEN and CDR2 SYDVKM. The CDR3 DNA is TGTGCCAGCAGTTTCGCGGGCCTTGGGAACACTGAAGCTTTCTTT. This encodes CASSFAGLGNTEAFF. The entire variable domain, with the rest obtained from reference TRBV28 and TRBJ1-1, is as follows: DVKVTQSSRYLVKRTGEKVFLECVQDMDHENMFWYRQDPGLGLRLIYFSYDVKMKEKGDIPEGYSVSREKKERFSLILESASTNQTSMYLCASSFAGLGNTEAFFGQGTRLTVV.

J is TRBJ2-7 and V is TRBV5-6; the match to TRBD1 covers 9 bases. The CDR3 has 18 amino acids. CDR1 and CDR2 (germline): SGHDT, YYEEEE. V was clipped by 6 bases and J by 7 bases; unmatched bases: 23. The CDR3 here is CASNSRSEGGTGYVEQYF. The CDR3 DNA sequence: TGTGCCAGCAACTCTAGATCGGAGGGGGGGACAGGGTATGTTGAGCAGTACTTC.